Described below is a single T cell receptor (beta chain) sequence and its context. Its antigen is currently not known. No quality values exist for individual bases; no much larger clone is one base distant. This sample is part of a study of lymphopenia after photon versus proton radiotherapy (dated by TCRdb to between 2018 and 2020). A note on the overall study: The study compared the immunological effects of photon versus proton radiation therapy in patients with gastrointestinal tumors who developed high-grade lymphopenia. The 15 to 20 patients in the cohort had gastrointestinal tumors, were treated with either photon or proton therapy, and subsequently developed lymphopenia. The goal of the study was to describe how the two radiation modalities differ in their effects on the immune system.

Library construction relied on the immunoSEQ multiplex PCR assay. T cell repertoires were profiled by deep sequencing of rearranged TCR beta loci, alongside multiparametric flow cytometry. Here the immuneACCESS table is served through TCRdb, limited to in-frame sequences with V and J called. Missing clones are a known gap in these copies; in checked studies unresolved V genes cover under half, and the rest lacks a known reason. Here the sample has 150,000 to 200,000 clones; 70% to 90% occur a single time. Together, the top ten hold around 4.7% of the sample. Trimming removed 5 bases from V and 6 bases from J; the gene matches leave 8 bases unexplained. Looking up the germline V gene (reference sequence) yields CDR1 MNHEY and CDR2 SMNVEV. From the cysteine up to the phenylalanine, the CDR3 has a length of 15 residues. Of all the DNA, just the CDR3 is kept, 45 bases in frame from base 1. Summary of the overall study and its limitations: The survival association was assessed only in patients who died, and better survival with proton therapy was presented by the authors as a possibility rather than a demonstrated result. Once the lymphocyte count had reached its nadir, the repertoires of photon-treated patients showed oligoclonal expansion, particularly of CD8+ Temra cells, and this expansion drove the decline in diversity. Relative stability during treatment was observed in proton-treated patients, whereas loss of naive T cells and TCR diversity and gain of effector/memory populations were observed in photon-treated patients. Across the cohort, an inverse correlation was found between a larger post-nadir drop in TCR diversity and overall survival time among patients who died.

The chain is encoded by TRBV27 joined to TRBJ2-1; 9 central nucleotides agree with TRBD2. The clonotype was recovered from a man in his fifties with gastric cancer. Source: peripheral blood, taken from a patient treated with photon-based radiotherapy. The DNA reads TGTGCCAGCAGTAAAACTAGCGGGCGGGGCAATGAGCAGTTCTTC. Its product reads: CASSKTSGRGNEQFF.